This passage covers 28 T cell receptor beta chains from one sample sequenced in a study of blood T cell repertoires in COVID-19. TCRdb keeps only in-frame clones here, not all; method: immunoSEQ multiplex PCR. The table records around 270,000 clones, less than 90% of them present only once. The source material was peripheral blood. The receptors derive from a man between 60 and 75 years old with acute or convalescent COVID-19.

In nucleotides, the CDR3 is TGTGCCATCCGGACAGGGGGGGTCTACGAGCAGTACTTC. Translation gives CAIRTGGVYEQYF. This chain links TRBV10-3 with TRBJ2-7; 10 bases align to TRBD1. The CDR3 is 13 amino acids. The V segment lost 8 bases and the J segment 3 bases; nucleotides outside the gene matches: 4. CDR1 and CDR2 from the germline V gene are ENHRY and SYGVKD.

The chain is built from TRBV7-9 and TRBJ2-2; TRBD1 matches at 8 bases. In germline, CDR1 is SEHNR, CDR2 FQNEAQ (reference sequence). The junction had 9 bases not matched to a gene; V was cut back by 5 bases and J by 4 bases. This CDR3 region has 16 residues. The CDR3 here is CASSISRGRFTGELFF. The CDR3 region has the DNA TGTGCCAGCAGCATAAGCAGGGGGCGATTCACCGGGGAGCTGTTTTTT.

The chain is built from TRBV27 and TRBJ1-2; 8 nucleotides align to TRBD1. The length of the CDR3 is 14 residues. CDR1 is MNHEY, CDR2 SMNVEV, per germline (reference sequence). Trimming at V came to 2 bases and at J to 6 bases, leaving 5 bases not matched to a gene. The CDR3 region has the DNA TGTGCCAGCAGTTTAAGGACAGGGCCTAATGGCTACACCTTC. Its protein product is CASSLRTGPNGYTF.

The rearrangement joins TRBV7-9 to TRBJ2-6, with D possibly matching TRBD1 (6 bases). Trimming removed 3 bases from V and 1 base from J, with 16 bases in between. CDR3 size: 18 residues. Germline V lookup: CDR1 SEHNR, CDR2 FQNEAQ (reference sequence). The CDR3 loop reads CASSLTGYRTSGANVLTF. The CDR3 DNA reads as TGTGCCAGCAGCTTGACAGGATACAGGACGTCTGGGGCCAACGTCCTGACTTTC.

This chain connects TRBV7-2 to TRBJ2-6; D is ambiguous. The CDR3 spans 18 residues. The germline V and J ends were trimmed by 1 base and 0 bases, with 13 bases remaining between them. Germline CDR1 is SGHTA and CDR2 is FQGNSA. The CDR3 is CASSLVRASGSGANVLTF. The DNA for the CDR3 is TGTGCCAGCAGCTTAGTTAGAGCTTCAGGCTCTGGGGCCAACGTCCTGACTTTC.

This sequence joins TRBV11-2 and TRBJ2-5; TRBD1 matches at 7 bases. The CDR3 has 13 amino acids. Germline CDR1 SGHAT, CDR2 FQNNGV. Germline trimming cut 3 bases from V and 3 bases from J; bases unmatched to any gene: 1. Here the CDR3 DNA reads TGTGCCAGCAGCTTTACAGGGGAAGAGACCCAGTACTTC. Translated, it gives CASSFTGEETQYF.

This chain links TRBV23-1 with TRBJ1-6; no clear D gene. TRBV23-1 belongs to the ORF category, with a function that is uncertain. Trimming took off 0 bases at V and 3 bases at J, with 12 bases between the two ends. CDR3 length equals 17 residues. This chain's CDR3 is CASSQSLLLRYNSPLHF. The DNA for the CDR3 is TGCGCCAGCAGTCAATCCTTACTCCTTCGCTATAATTCACCCCTCCACTTT.

This chain uses TRBV28 with TRBJ2-7, with 9 bases that match TRBD1. After removal of 6 bases from V and 6 bases from J, the junction contained 9 bases not matched to a gene. The CDR3 covers 14 residues. CDR1 MDHEN and CDR2 SYDVKM come from the germline V gene. This CDR3 is CASSPGTGYAEQYF. Here the CDR3 DNA reads TGTGCCAGCAGCCCAGGGACAGGGTACGCCGAGCAGTACTTC.

J is TRBJ2-7 and V is TRBV5-8, with D maybe TRBD2 (5 bases). The ends were cut back, 0 bases at V and 3 bases at J, with 10 bases in the middle. This CDR3 contains 14 residues. CDR1 is SGHTS and CDR2 is YDEGEE in the germline V gene. The CDR3 nucleotides are TGTGCCAGCAGCTTGGAGGGAGTTGGCTACGAGCAGTACTTC. This codes for CASSLEGVGYEQYF.

The chain is built from TRBV28 and TRBJ1-6; 8 bases align to TRBD1. Losses at the gene ends were 4 bases for V and 6 bases for J; bases not matched to a gene: 5. This CDR3 comprises 15 residues. Germline CDR1 is MDHEN and CDR2 is SYDVKM. CDR3 amino acids: CASSSSGGRNSPLHF. CDR3 sequence (DNA): TGTGCCAGCAGTTCCTCAGGGGGCCGTAATTCACCCCTCCACTTT.

The chain couples TRBV14 to TRBJ1-2; TRBD1 matches at 8 bases. Germline V gene lookup returns CDR1 SGHDN and CDR2 FVKESK. The CDR3 runs 12 residues. J was trimmed by 8 bases and V by 1 base; bases with no gene match: 0. The CDR3 coding sequence is TGTGCCAGCAGCCAAGGGACAGGGGGCTACACCTTC. Translated: CASSQGTGGYTF.

This chain connects TRBV5-1 to TRBJ2-7; 7 nucleotides line up with TRBD2. V was clipped by 0 bases and J by 1 base; unmatched bases: 10. The germline gives CDR1 SGHRS, CDR2 YFSETQ. The CDR3 has 17 amino acids. The CDR3 DNA follows: TGCGCCAGCAGCTTGGATACTAGCGAAACCTATTCCTACGAGCAGTACTTC. Translation: CASSLDTSETYSYEQYF.

This chain links TRBV15 with TRBJ2-2, with D possibly being TRBD1 (6 bases). The CDR3 is 15 amino acids. Germline V lookup: CDR1 LNHNV, CDR2 YYDKDF (reference sequence). V was trimmed by 3 bases and J by 1 base, leaving 9 bases between them. The CDR3, as DNA: TGTGCCACCAGCAGGAAGGGACAGAACACCGGGGAGCTGTTTTTT. Translated, it gives CATSRKGQNTGELFF.

The chain uses TRBV28 and TRBJ2-7; possibly TRBD2 for D (5 bases). The germline CDR1 and CDR2 sequences are MDHEN and SYDVKM. The CDR3 contains 14 residues. V lost 10 bases and J lost 6, with 22 bases in between. Written as DNA, the CDR3 is TGTGCCACCCACCGAGGGCGAGGCTTGGGCGAGCAGTACTTC. Its protein is CATHRGRGLGEQYF.

This clone was detected once. The J gene is TRBJ2-1, the V gene TRBV5-1; D might be TRBD2 (5 bases). Germline V gene lookup returns CDR1 SGHRS and CDR2 YFSETQ. V was pared by 0 bases and J by 2 bases, with 9 bases between. CDR3 length: 15 residues. The DNA of the CDR3 is TGCGCCAGCAGCTTGGTCGGGGTGCCCTACAATGAGCAGTTCTTC. Its protein is CASSLVGVPYNEQFF. Full variable domain (outside the CDR3, taken from reference TRBV5-1 and TRBJ2-1): KAGVTQTPRYLIKTRGQQVTLSCSPISGHRSVSWYQQTPGQGLQFLFEYFSETQRNKGNFPGRFSGRQFSNSRSEMNVSTLELGDSALYLCASSLVGVPYNEQFFGPGTRLTVL.

This chain uses TRBV18 with TRBJ2-7, with TRBD2 matching 8 bases. Germline V gene data show CDR1 as KGHSH and CDR2 as LQKENI. The CDR3 has 15 amino acids. With V trimmed by 3 bases and J by 1 base, 5 bases remained unmatched. DNA of the CDR3: TGTGCCAGCTCACCCCAGCGGGAGTCATCCTACGAGCAGTACTTC. It encodes CASSPQRESSYEQYF. The full variable domain, its missing parts supplied by reference TRBV18 and TRBJ2-7, is NAGVMQNPRHLVRRRGQEARLRCSPMKGHSHVYWYRQLPEEGLKFMVYLQKENIIDESGMPKERFSAEFPKEGPSILRIQQVVRGDSAAYFCASSPQRESSYEQYFGPGTRLTVT.

The rearrangement joins TRBV3-1 (or the pseudogene TRBV3-2) to TRBJ1-3, with 12 bases lining up with TRBD1. CDR1 is LGHDT, CDR2 YNNKEL, per germline (reference sequence). The CDR3 runs to 15 residues. The V and J ends lost 4 bases and 4 bases, in that order; junction bases with no gene match: 2. This CDR3 is CASSLGQGAGNTIYF. CDR3 bases: TGTGCCAGCAGCCTGGGACAGGGGGCCGGAAACACCATATATTTT.

The chain recombines TRBV2 with TRBJ2-5, with 7 bases lining up with TRBD1. CDR1 is SNHLY and CDR2 is FYNNEI in the germline V gene. Trimming at V came to 1 base and at J to 5 bases, leaving 4 bases not matched to a gene. This CDR3 spans 14 amino acids. For the CDR3, the DNA is TGTGCCAGCAGTGAAGACAGGGGACGCGAGACCCAGTACTTC. Encoded protein: CASSEDRGRETQYF.

The chain employs TRBV4-1 and TRBJ2-5, with 8 bases matching TRBD1. Per germline, CDR1 MGHRA and CDR2 YSYEKL. The CDR3 consists of 14 residues. V was pared by 1 base and J by 2 bases, with 0 bases of the junction left unmatched. The DNA of the CDR3 is TGCGCCAGCAGCCAAGGGGACAGGCAAGAGACCCAGTACTTC. The encoded protein is CASSQGDRQETQYF.

V gene TRBV11-2 combines with J gene TRBJ2-2, with 8 bases matching TRBD2. Per germline, CDR1 SGHAT and CDR2 FQNNGV. Trimming at V came to 5 bases and at J to 5 bases, leaving 7 bases not matched to a gene. CDR3 length equals 15 residues. The DNA of the CDR3 is TGTGCCAGCAGCCCACGGGGGGGTGGTACCGGGGAGCTGTTTTTT. Amino acid sequence: CASSPRGGGTGELFF. The full variable domain, with the rest looked up from reference TRBV11-2 and TRBJ2-2, is EAGVAQSPRYKIIEKRQSVAFWCNPISGHATLYWYQQILGQGPKLLIQFQNNGVVDDSQLPKDRFSAERLKGVDSTLKIQPAKLEDSAVYLCASSPRGGGTGELFFGEGSRLTVL.

The chain combines TRBV27 with TRBJ2-1; D is ambiguous. This CDR3 contains 13 residues. Trimming shortened V by 6 bases and J by 4 bases, and 10 bases separated the two germline ends. Germline V gene sequence: CDR1 MNHEY, CDR2 SMNVEV (reference sequence). CDR3 DNA sequence: TGTGCCAGCAGACCATCCGGTTACAATGAGCAGTTCTTC. It translates to CASRPSGYNEQFF.

This chain uses TRBV19 with TRBJ1-2; D gene unclear. Looked up from germline, CDR1 is LNHDA and CDR2 is SQIVND (reference sequence). Trimming pared 5 bases from V and 12 bases from J, leaving 19 bases between. CDR3 length: 13 residues. The CDR3 spells CASSPSLFGSNTF. The DNA of the CDR3 is TGTGCCAGTAGTCCCTCCTTGTTCGGGAGCAACACCTTC. Full variable domain (missing parts from reference TRBV19 and TRBJ1-2): DGGITQSPKYLFRKEGQNVTLSCEQNLNHDAMYWYRQDPGQGLRLIYYSQIVNDFQKGDIAEGYSVSREKKESFPLTVTSAQKNPTAFYLCASSPSLFGSNTFGSGTRLTVV.

The rearrangement uses TRBV30 and TRBJ1-1, with 10 bases matching TRBD1. The CDR3 is 14 amino acids. CDR1 is GTSNPN and CDR2 is SVGIG in the germline V gene (reference sequence). V gave up 0 bases and J gave up 4 bases; unmatched junction bases: 2. CDR3 sequence: CAWSVGTGVTEAFF. CDR3 nucleotides: TGTGCCTGGAGTGTAGGGACAGGGGTCACTGAAGCTTTCTTT.

This clone was picked up one time. This chain links TRBV25-1 with TRBJ1-4; 7 bases match TRBD1. Germline-derived CDR1 and CDR2 are MGHDK and SYGVNS. The V gene end was trimmed by 2 bases and the J gene end by 4 bases; junction bases not matched to a gene: 4. The CDR3 runs 15 residues. CDR3 in DNA: TGTGCCAGCAGTGAACGGGACAGAATTAATGAAAAACTGTTTTTT. It translates to CASSERDRINEKLFF.

This chain joins TRBV5-6 and TRBJ2-1; possible D gene TRBD2, 6 bases. The CDR3 totals 17 residues. The ends were cut back, 4 bases at V and 13 bases at J, with 30 bases in the middle. Germline V lookup: CDR1 SGHDT, CDR2 YYEEEE. DNA for the CDR3: TGTGCCAGCAGCCTTTCCTCCGGGACTCACTCCAGGACTCCCCAGTTCTTC. Protein: CASSLSSGTHSRTPQFF. Full variable domain (remainder filled in from reference TRBV5-6 and TRBJ2-1): DAGVTQSPTHLIKTRGQQVTLRCSPKSGHDTVSWYQQALGQGPQFIFQYYEEEERQRGNFPDRFSGHQFPNYSSELNVNALLLGDSALYLCASSLSSGTHSRTPQFFGPGTRLTVL.

J is TRBJ1-2 and V is TRBV12-5, with 7 bases fitting TRBD1. Germline assignment: CDR1 LGHNT and CDR2 FRNRAP. V shed 6 bases and J 5 bases; nucleotides not matched to a gene: 6. This CDR3 is 13 amino acids long. The CDR3 reads CASGLGTDYGYTF. CDR3 DNA sequence: TGTGCTAGTGGACTAGGGACAGATTATGGCTACACCTTC.

This chain connects TRBV7-9 to TRBJ2-2; 8 positions agree with TRBD2. Germline values: CDR1 SEHNR, CDR2 FQNEAQ (reference sequence). This CDR3 contains 18 residues. V was pared by 5 bases and J by 6 bases, with 17 bases of the junction left unmatched. For the CDR3, the DNA is TGTGCCAGCAGCCCCGCCCCAGGTGGCGGGAGGACCCCCGGGGAGCTGTTTTTT. The encoded protein is CASSPAPGGGRTPGELFF.

The chain uses TRBV13 and TRBJ1-1, with D tentatively TRBD1 (5 bases). Trimming took off 6 bases at V and 6 bases at J, with 11 bases between the two ends. The CDR3 runs to 12 residues. The germline CDR1 and CDR2 sequences are PRHDT and FYEKMQ (reference sequence). The CDR3: CASSQRGAEAFF. CDR3 coding DNA: TGTGCCAGCAGTCAACGGGGGGCTGAAGCTTTCTTT.